This is a list of T cell receptor beta chains from one sample in a study of blood T cell repertoires in COVID-19. Measured with immunoSEQ multiplex PCR; TCRdb has only the in-frame clones, and not every one. The top ten clones hold roughly an eighth of a sample with some 48,000 clones, 82% of them seen once. Sequenced material: peripheral blood. The receptors were gathered from a human donor with acute or convalescent COVID-19. The donor label of this sample is uncertain. CDR3s include the opening cysteine and the closing phenylalanine or tryptophan.

J gene | V gene | CDR3 protein
TRBJ1-4 | TRBV9 | CASSVWGETNEKLFF
TRBJ2-3 | TRBV10-3 | CAITSGAGGSDTQYF
TRBJ1-1 | TRBV7-2 | CASSLLPGGDTEAFF
TRBJ1-2 | TRBV4-2 | CASSQDNRGYGYTF
TRBJ2-2 | TRBV10-3 | CASKGTSGRGSTGELFF
TRBJ1-1 | TRBV5-1 | CASSPGHENTEAFF
TRBJ1-1 | TRBV6-1 | CASSEVWTGGRDTEAFF
TRBJ2-7 | TRBV5-5 | CASTSRGQGAYEQYF
TRBJ2-3 | TRBV6-6 | CASRLIQGADTQYF
TRBJ1-1 | TRBV5-6 | CASSLVIYSYSPRDTEAFF
TRBJ2-3 | TRBV9 | CASSVDPGPITDTQYF
TRBJ2-7 | TRBV9 | CASSVGDSLTYEQYF
TRBJ1-2 | TRBV5-1 | CASSPRDRAGYTF
TRBJ2-1 | TRBV12-3/TRBV12-4 | CASSFGGSNEQFF
TRBJ2-3 | TRBV11-3 | CASSLGGGGYTQYF
TRBJ2-7 | TRBV18 | CASSPPSGGVVNEQYF
TRBJ2-3 | TRBV18 | CASSPSTSGSSTDTQYF
TRBJ2-7 | TRBV12-3/TRBV12-4 | CASSYGLAGDRYF
TRBJ2-4 | TRBV25-1 | CASSVGTGSKNIQYF
TRBJ2-4 | TRBV20-1 | CSAVGSDIQYF
TRBJ2-1 | TRBV27 | CASSLSDSLIYNEQFF
TRBJ1-2 | TRBV19 | CASSITDYGYTF
TRBJ2-7 | TRBV4-1 | CASSQTGLSYEQYF
TRBJ2-3 | TRBV7-6 | CASSLGSGTDTQYF